The sequence of this T cell receptor beta chain was determined in a study of cytomegalovirus exposure and HLA in healthy donors. Study-level findings and limits: For TCR beta chains, V- and J-gene trimming was later linked to a missense DCLRE1C variant.

Primers: 60 Vbeta forward and 13 Jbeta reverse. TCRdb keeps only in-frame clones here, not all; method: immunoSEQ multiplex PCR. This table holds 130,000 to 150,000 clones, around 86% found once. In the case of this clone: The antigen is undetermined.

Germline V CDR1 and CDR2: MNHNY, SVGAGI (reference sequence). Trimming pared 7 bases from V and 0 bases from J, leaving 7 bases between. This CDR3 contains 13 residues. Healthy donors of bone marrow made up the group. The TCR comes from a woman aged 25 to 45 in good health and CMV-seronegative. Sequenced: PBMCs. The V call is TRBV6-6, the J call TRBJ1-5, with D uncertain. DNA for the CDR3: TGTGCCAGCACGCGGTGTAGCAATCAGCCCCAGCATTTT. Translation: CASTRCSNQPQHF.